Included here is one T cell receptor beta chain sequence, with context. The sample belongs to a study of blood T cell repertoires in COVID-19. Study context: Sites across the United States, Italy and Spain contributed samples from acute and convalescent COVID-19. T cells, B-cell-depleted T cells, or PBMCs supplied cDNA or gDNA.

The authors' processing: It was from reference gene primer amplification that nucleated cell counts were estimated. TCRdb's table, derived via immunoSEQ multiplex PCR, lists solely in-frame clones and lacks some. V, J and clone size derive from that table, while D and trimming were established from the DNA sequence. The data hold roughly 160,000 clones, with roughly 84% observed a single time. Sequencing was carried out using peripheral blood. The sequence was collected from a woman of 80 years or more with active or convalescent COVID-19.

In DNA, the CDR3 is TGTGCCAGCAGTGGGGGCCGGGTCGGAAGCTATGGCTACACCTTC. Its translation: CASSGGRVGSYGYTF. The V and J genes are TRBV25-1 and TRBJ1-2; tentatively, D is TRBD1 (5 bases). Germline-derived CDR1 and CDR2 are MGHDK and SYGVNS. Deletions cut 4 bases from V and 4 bases from J, with 16 bases between. The CDR3 runs to 15 residues.